The entry below describes one T cell receptor beta chain. Its antigen is not identified. Described treatment: approximately nine-day PBMC culture with coronavirus spike peptide pools or control peptides (ViraFEST assay). Cultured CD4+ T-cell DNA underwent Oncomine TCR Beta short-read sequencing. TCRdb itself ran the PCR reads through MiXCR, one entry per CDR3 protein. The table records approximately 13,000 distinct CDR3 sequences, around three fifths of them present only once. The data derive from a study of vaccination and CD4 T cells after COVID-19. Whole-study context: There were six male and four female convalescents, and two of them were Hispanic. Overlapping peptides of the spike proteins of SARS-CoV-2, HCoV-NL63, HCoV-OC43 and HCoV-229E were used for cell stimulation.

The V gene lost 0 bases and the J gene lost 7 bases, with 11 bases spanning the gap. The germline CDR1 and CDR2 sequences are SGHRS and YFSETQ. CDR3 length: 14 amino acids. The chain links TRBV5-1 to TRBJ2-1, with a tentative D call TRBD1 (5 bases). Sample: CD4+ T cells from blood, cultured in vitro. This clonotype was obtained from a human donor who had recovered from COVID-19. Written as DNA, the CDR3 is TGCGCCAGCAGCTTGGGACAGCGAGAGAATGAGCAGTTCTTC. Amino acid sequence: CASSLGQRENEQFF.